This is a list of T cell receptor beta chains from one sample in a study of shared clonotypes between healthy human individuals. Using immunoSEQ multiplex PCR, the repertoire was profiled, and TCRdb retains in-frame clones only, with some absent. The sample lists about 2 million clones, roughly 95% seen once, with roughly 0.13% in the top ten. Sample: naive CD4+ T cells sorted from blood. The receptors here all came from a man younger than 30 in good health. Each CDR3 is given with its conserved first and last residue. Fields, in order: D gene, clone size, V gene, J gene, CDR3 protein, CDR3 DNA. The D gene is left open where the match is weak. Some rows mark clone size as missing; the rest say once, few, many or name a class of expanded clone.

NA	NA	TRBV28	TRBJ2-7	CASSHLDSSYEQYF	TGTGCCAGCAGCCACCTAGACAGTTCCTACGAGCAGTACTTC
TRBD1	NA	TRBV5-6	TRBJ1-2	CASSPRDREVGGYTF	TGTGCCAGCAGCCCAAGGGACAGGGAAGTAGGTGGCTACACCTTC
TRBD1	once	TRBV6-5	TRBJ2-7	CASRPTGGYEQYF	TGTGCCAGCAGACCAACAGGGGGCTACGAGCAGTACTTC
NA	NA	TRBV6-5	TRBJ2-3	CASTRSGSDTQYF	TGTGCCAGCACCCGAAGCGGGTCAGATACGCAGTATTTT
NA	NA	TRBV28	TRBJ2-6	CASREGTVSSGANVLTF	TGTGCCAGCAGAGAAGGGACGGTCAGCTCTGGGGCCAACGTCCTGACTTTC
TRBD1	NA	TRBV5-4	TRBJ1-3	CASSYDRGINTIYF	TGTGCCAGCAGCTATGACAGGGGGATCAACACCATATATTTT
NA	once	TRBV14	TRBJ1-6	CASSRFGQINSPLHF	TGTGCCAGCAGCCGATTTGGACAGATTAATTCACCCCTCCACTTT
TRBD2	NA	TRBV30	TRBJ2-7	CAWRTQAGGSYEQYF	TGTGCCTGGAGGACCCAAGCGGGGGGTTCCTACGAGCAGTACTTC
TRBD1	once	TRBV7-9	TRBJ2-1	CASSLEGTGGYNEQFF	TGTGCCAGCAGCTTAGAGGGGACAGGGGGGTACAATGAGCAGTTCTTC
NA	NA	TRBV28	TRBJ1-2	CASGLGAQQNYGYTF	TGTGCCAGCGGGCTTGGGGCCCAGCAAAACTATGGCTACACCTTC
TRBD2	NA	TRBV7-9	TRBJ2-1	CASSGLAGSYNEQFF	TGTGCCAGCAGCGGACTAGCGGGGTCCTACAATGAGCAGTTCTTC
NA	NA	TRBV11-2	TRBJ2-1	CASTWDTYNEQFF	TGTGCCAGCACCTGGGACACCTACAATGAGCAGTTCTTC
NA	NA	TRBV7-9	TRBJ1-5	CASSLGGTNQPQHF	TGTGCCAGCAGCTTAGGAGGGACCAATCAGCCCCAGCATTTT
TRBD2	once	TRBV18	TRBJ2-7	CASSPPGLAVQYF	TGTGCCAGCTCACCACCGGGACTAGCGGTGCAGTACTTC
NA	NA	TRBV5-1	TRBJ2-2	CASSYRTANTGELFF	TGCGCCAGCAGCTACCGGACAGCGAACACCGGGGAGCTGTTTTTT
NA	NA	TRBV6-6	TRBJ1-2	CASSSAQINYGYTF	TGTGCCAGCAGTTCAGCACAGATTAACTATGGCTACACCTTC
TRBD2	once	TRBV6-6	TRBJ2-7	CASSPGTRNYEQYF	TGTGCCAGCAGCCCCGGGACTAGAAACTACGAGCAGTACTTC
NA	NA	TRBV2	TRBJ2-7	CASRGGAPGQYF	TGTGCCAGCAGAGGGGGGGCCCCAGGGCAGTACTTC
NA	once	TRBV11-2	TRBJ2-3	CASSQAQRSTDTQYF	TGTGCCAGCAGCCAAGCACAACGGAGCACAGATACGCAGTATTTT
TRBD1	NA	TRBV6-1	TRBJ1-3	CASSDLTGGSGNTIYF	TGTGCCAGCAGTGATTTAACAGGGGGCTCTGGAAACACCATATATTTT
TRBD1	NA	TRBV7-9	TRBJ2-7	CASSLDRGVGYEQYF	TGTGCCAGCAGCTTAGACAGGGGTGTGGGGTACGAGCAGTACTTC
TRBD1	once	TRBV6-6	TRBJ1-1	CASSTGQGGAEAFF	TGTGCCAGCAGTACCGGACAGGGAGGTGCTGAAGCTTTCTTT
NA	NA	TRBV7-9	TRBJ2-3	CASSLRQVTTDTQYF	TGTGCCAGCAGCTTAAGGCAAGTTACCACAGATACGCAGTATTTT
NA	NA	TRBV18	TRBJ1-3	CASSPPGGQSSGNTIYF	TGTGCCAGCTCACCACCGGGCGGACAGAGCTCTGGAAACACCATATATTTT
NA	NA	TRBV2	TRBJ2-4	CASRTTRAAKNIQYF	TGTGCCAGCAGGACCACACGTGCGGCCAAAAACATTCAGTACTTC
NA	NA	TRBV2	TRBJ2-1	CASMAYNEQFF	TGTGCCAGCATGGCCTACAATGAGCAGTTCTTC
NA	once	TRBV15	TRBJ1-6	CATSRDLVNSPLHF	TGTGCCACCAGCAGAGACTTAGTAAATTCACCCCTCCACTTT
NA	NA	TRBV19	TRBJ2-5	CASSPNGETQYF	TGTGCCAGTAGTCCAAACGGAGAGACCCAGTACTTC
TRBD1	NA	TRBV6-1	TRBJ2-5	CAGSTGTGLRETQYF	TGTGCCGGCAGTACCGGGACAGGACTTAGGGAGACCCAGTACTTC
TRBD1	NA	TRBV18	TRBJ2-7	CASSPGQTFYEQYF	TGTGCCAGCTCACCGGGACAGACGTTTTACGAGCAGTACTTC
NA	NA	TRBV9	TRBJ2-3	CASSVMTGLADTQYF	TGTGCCAGCAGCGTGATGACCGGGCTTGCAGATACGCAGTATTTT
NA	NA	TRBV10-3	TRBJ2-1	CAISESNSSGNEQFF	TGTGCCATCAGTGAGTCGAACAGTAGTGGGAATGAGCAGTTCTTC
NA	NA	TRBV5-1	TRBJ2-5	CASSPLTGVQETQYF	TGCGCCAGCAGCCCCCTCACGGGAGTTCAAGAGACCCAGTACTTC
TRBD2	NA	TRBV6-4	TRBJ2-3	CASSVTREGPDTQYF	TGTGCCAGCAGTGTGACGCGGGAGGGCCCAGATACGCAGTATTTT
TRBD1	NA	TRBV2	TRBJ1-2	CASSDKGQNYGYTF	TGTGCCAGCAGTGATAAGGGACAGAACTATGGCTACACCTTC
NA	NA	TRBV4-1	TRBJ1-6	CASSHTGSSYNSPLHF	TGCGCCAGCAGTCACACAGGGAGCTCCTATAATTCACCCCTCCACTTT
NA	NA	TRBV18	TRBJ1-5	CASSPQSNQPQHF	TGTGCCAGCTCACCACAATCCAATCAGCCCCAGCATTTT
TRBD2	NA	TRBV9	TRBJ2-3	CASSVVLAGGPDTQYF	TGTGCCAGCAGCGTAGTACTAGCGGGAGGCCCAGATACGCAGTATTTT
TRBD2	once	TRBV7-2	TRBJ2-1	CASSFGEGSYNEQFF	TGTGCCAGCAGCTTCGGGGAGGGCTCCTACAATGAGCAGTTCTTC
NA	NA	TRBV6-1	TRBJ1-5	CASAGTAYSNQPQHF	TGTGCCAGTGCCGGGACGGCTTATAGCAATCAGCCCCAGCATTTT
TRBD1	NA	TRBV29-1	TRBJ1-1	CSAGGQLNTEAFF	TGCAGCGCTGGGGGACAGCTGAACACTGAAGCTTTCTTT
NA	NA	TRBV7-9	TRBJ2-5	CASSLDPPDLYGETQYF	TGTGCCAGCAGCTTAGACCCCCCGGACTTGTATGGGGAGACCCAGTACTTC
TRBD2	NA	TRBV4-1	TRBJ2-7	CASSQATSGNFEQYF	TGCGCCAGCAGCCAAGCAACTAGCGGGAATTTCGAGCAGTACTTC
TRBD1	NA	TRBV5-5	TRBJ2-7	CASSLAGGQGYEQYF	TGTGCCAGCAGCTTGGCCGGGGGACAGGGTTACGAGCAGTACTTC
TRBD2	NA	TRBV5-1	TRBJ2-5	CASSSGTSGGVQETQYF	TGCGCCAGCAGCTCCGGGACTAGCGGGGGGGTCCAAGAGACCCAGTACTTC
NA	NA	TRBV2	TRBJ2-3	CASNRLRDTQYF	TGTGCCAGCAATCGGCTGCGAGATACGCAGTATTTT
NA	NA	TRBV6-6	TRBJ2-7	CASSPPTVTYEQYF	TGTGCCAGCAGCCCACCCACAGTTACCTACGAGCAGTACTTC
TRBD2	NA	TRBV6-5	TRBJ2-7	CASRLSAGAVYEQYF	TGTGCCAGCAGACTTTCAGCGGGGGCGGTCTACGAGCAGTACTTC
TRBD1	NA	TRBV5-4	TRBJ2-1	CASSRDRASSYNEQFF	TGTGCCAGCAGCCGGGACAGGGCGAGCTCCTACAATGAGCAGTTCTTC
NA	NA	TRBV2	TRBJ1-5	CASSEGRNQPQHF	TGTGCCAGCAGTGAGGGAAGAAATCAGCCCCAGCATTTT
TRBD2	NA	TRBV5-1	TRBJ2-5	CASSSPGTSGAYQETQYF	TGCGCCAGCAGCTCCCCCGGGACTAGCGGAGCGTACCAAGAGACCCAGTACTTC
NA	NA	TRBV2	TRBJ1-2	CASSEGADGYTF	TGTGCCAGCAGTGAGGGAGCGGATGGCTACACCTTC
NA	NA	TRBV13	TRBJ2-3	CASSLRAGSSDTQYF	TGTGCCAGCAGCCTGCGGGCGGGAAGTTCAGATACGCAGTATTTT